Included here is one T cell receptor (beta chain) sequence, with context. When replicate PCRs were run on sorted subsets, they used 200 ng DNA, roughly 30,000 T cell genomes. The method was immunoSEQ multiplex PCR; TCRdb's version includes in-frame clones alone and lacks a portion of them. The data contain roughly 2,300,000 clones, around 93% of them singletons. The CDR3 covers 14 residues. Trimming at V came to 8 bases and at J to 4 bases, leaving 11 bases not matched to a gene. Germline CDR1 SGHRS, CDR2 YFSETQ. This sample was included in a study of shared clonotypes between healthy human individuals.

This chain connects TRBV5-1 to TRBJ2-7; 8 positions agree with TRBD2. This TCR was recovered from a man younger than 35 in good health. Some clones in this sample may be carry-over from other donors' samples. Sequencing was performed on naive CD4+ T cells from PBMCs. Indicated subset: CD45RA+ positively selected. The CDR3 loop is CASYDVAGTYEQYF. As DNA, the CDR3 is TGCGCCAGTTACGATGTAGCGGGAACTTACGAGCAGTACTTC.